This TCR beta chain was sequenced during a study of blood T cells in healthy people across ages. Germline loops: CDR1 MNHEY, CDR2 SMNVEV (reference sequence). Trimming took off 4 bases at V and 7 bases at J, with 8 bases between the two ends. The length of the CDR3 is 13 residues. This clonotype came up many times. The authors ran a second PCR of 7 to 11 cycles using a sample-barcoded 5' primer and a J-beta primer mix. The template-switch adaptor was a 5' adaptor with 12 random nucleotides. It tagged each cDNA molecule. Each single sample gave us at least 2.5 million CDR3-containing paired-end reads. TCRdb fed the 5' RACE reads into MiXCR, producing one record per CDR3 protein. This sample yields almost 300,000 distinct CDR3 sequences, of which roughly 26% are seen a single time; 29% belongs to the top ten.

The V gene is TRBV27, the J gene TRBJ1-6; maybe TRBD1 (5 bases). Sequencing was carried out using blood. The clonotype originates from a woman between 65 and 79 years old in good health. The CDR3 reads CASSSGGNSPLHF. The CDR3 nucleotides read TGTGCCAGCAGTTCGGGGGGGAATTCACCCCTCCACTTT.